Listed below are T cell receptor beta chains from one sample, sequenced in a study of somatic mutations in cytotoxic T cells in rheumatoid arthritis. TCRdb's table, derived via immunoSEQ multiplex PCR, lists solely in-frame clones and lacks some. The sample contains tens of thousands of clones, about 83% of which appear only once. Sequencing was done on a sample of CD8+ T cells sorted from blood. These receptors were collected from an adult with rheumatoid arthritis. The CDR3 runs from the conserved cysteine through the conserved F or W. A D gene is named only where the DNA matches it firmly. Clone size is given for some rows only: seen once, a few or many times, or a class if the clone is expanded.

d_gene	v_gene	j_gene	abundance	CDR3nt	CDR3aa
.	TRBV6-5	TRBJ2-3	.	TGTGCCAGCAGTCTGAGTACTAGCACAGATACGCAGTATTTT	CASSLSTSTDTQYF
.	TRBV27	TRBJ2-7	.	TGTGCCAGCAGTTTGGTGGGAGGCGAGCAGTACTTC	CASSLVGGEQYF
.	TRBV7-8	TRBJ2-7	.	TGTGCCAGCAGCCCTACCAAATACGAGCAGTACTTC	CASSPTKYEQYF
.	TRBV19	TRBJ2-1	.	TGTGCCAGTAGTATAGAGGGGGTAAGGCTAGCGAATGAGCAGTTCTTC	CASSIEGVRLANEQFF
.	TRBV6-1	TRBJ1-5	.	TGTGCCAGCACGGTGTACCATAGCAATCAGCCCCAGCATTTT	CASTVYHSNQPQHF
.	TRBV9	TRBJ1-3	.	TGTGCCAGCAGCGGGGGGCTGACAAACACCATATATTTT	CASSGGLTNTIYF
TRBD1	TRBV11-3	TRBJ1-2	.	TGTGCCAGCAGCTTAGATAACCTCTCGAGGGGGCGCCGATATGGCTACACCTTC	CASSLDNLSRGRRYGYTF
TRBD1	TRBV5-1	TRBJ2-1	few	TGCGCCAGCAGCTCCCGGCAGGGGGCCTACAATGAGCAGTTCTTC	CASSSRQGAYNEQFF
TRBD1	TRBV7-7	TRBJ2-5	once	TGTGCTAGCAGCTCCAAGACAGGGGGCAGGGAGACCCAGTACTTC	CASSSKTGGRETQYF
.	TRBV9	TRBJ1-1	.	TGTGCCAGCAACCTACAGGGAGGGATGGACACTGAAGCTTTCTTT	CASNLQGGMDTEAFF
.	TRBV5-1	TRBJ2-7	few	TGCGCCAGCAGCCCCTCGAGAGAGCAGTACTTC	CASSPSREQYF
TRBD2	TRBV15	TRBJ2-1	.	TGTGCCACCAGCAGACATCGACTAGCGGGAGGGGGTGAGCAGTTCTTC	CATSRHRLAGGGEQFF
TRBD2	TRBV7-9	TRBJ2-5	.	TGTGCCAGCATCCCCCAAGCAGGGACTAAAGAAGAGACCCAGTACTTC	CASIPQAGTKEETQYF
.	TRBV10-2	TRBJ1-2	.	TGCGCCAGCAGTGAGGTACAGAAATATGGCTACACCTTC	CASSEVQKYGYTF
.	TRBV7-9	TRBJ1-2	few	TGTGCCAGCAGCCTAACTGGAGCGGTCGGGGGCTACACCTTC	CASSLTGAVGGYTF
.	TRBV6-1	TRBJ2-6	.	TGTGCCAGCAGTGATGGCCTCTCTGGGGCCAACGTCCTGACTTTC	CASSDGLSGANVLTF
.	TRBV7-9	TRBJ2-7	.	TGTGCCAGCAGCGCCCCCTCGGGCGCGGGCAACTACGAGCAGTACTTC	CASSAPSGAGNYEQYF
TRBD1	TRBV27	TRBJ1-1	.	TGTGCCAGCAGTTTGGACAGGGGTAAAACTGAAGCTTTCTTT	CASSLDRGKTEAFF
.	TRBV5-1	TRBJ1-2	.	TGCGCCAGCAGCTTGGCCGGGGCGGACGGAGGCTACACCTTC	CASSLAGADGGYTF
TRBD2	TRBV5-6	TRBJ2-1	once	TGTGCCAGCAGCCCTTGGGGGGGATTTTACAATGAGCAGTTCTTC	CASSPWGGFYNEQFF
.	TRBV21-1	TRBJ1-5	.	TGTGCGACAGGGGAGTACCTACATCAGCCCCAGCATTTT	CATGEYLHQPQHF
TRBD1	TRBV10-3	TRBJ2-3	.	TGTGCCATCAGTGAGTCCCCGAGGGGGCTAACAGATACGCAGTATTTT	CAISESPRGLTDTQYF
.	TRBV25-1	TRBJ1-6	.	TGTGCCAGCAGTGAGGGGTGGGAGAATTCACCCCTCCACTTT	CASSEGWENSPLHF
TRBD2	TRBV9	TRBJ2-3	.	TGTGCCAGCAGCGCCAGCGGGGGGACCACAGATACGCAGTATTTT	CASSASGGTTDTQYF
.	TRBV19	TRBJ1-2	.	TGTGCCAGTAGTACCCCGACTAACTATGGCTACACCTTC	CASSTPTNYGYTF
TRBD2	TRBV5-4	TRBJ2-7	.	TGTGCCAGCAGCTTGGGGGGACTAGCGGAGGAAACCTACGAGCAGTACTTC	CASSLGGLAEETYEQYF
.	TRBV30	TRBJ1-1	.	TGTGCCCAGACCTTCCGGGAAATGAACACTGAAGCTTTCTTT	CAQTFREMNTEAFF
.	TRBV6-6	TRBJ1-1	.	TGTGCCAGCAGCCTCATGGGGGGAATGAACACTGAAGCTTTCTTT	CASSLMGGMNTEAFF
.	TRBV5-1	TRBJ1-1	.	TGCGCCAGCAGCTTGGTGAGGGCGACGGACACTGAAGCTTTCTTT	CASSLVRATDTEAFF
.	TRBV7-9	TRBJ1-1	once	TGTGCCAGCAGCGCCCCGGGCAGTTTTTCTGAAGCTTTCTTT	CASSAPGSFSEAFF
.	TRBV7-6	TRBJ1-1	.	TGTGCCAGCAGCTTTAGGGGGAGAGAGAGTGAAGCTTTCTTT	CASSFRGRESEAFF
.	TRBV27	TRBJ2-5	.	TGTGCCAGCAGTTTACTGGGGGAGGCCCAGTACTTC	CASSLLGEAQYF
.	TRBV11-3	TRBJ1-2	.	TGTGCCAGCAGCTTAGGGGTCGGATTGGGCGGCTACACCTTC	CASSLGVGLGGYTF
TRBD2	TRBV25-1	TRBJ2-2	.	TGTGCCAGCAGTGAAACATCGAGGGAGGGCACCGGGGAGCTGTTTTTT	CASSETSREGTGELFF
.	TRBV7-9	TRBJ1-4	.	TGTGCCAGCAGCTTAGGTCAGGCTAATGAAAAACTGTTTTTT	CASSLGQANEKLFF
.	TRBV18	TRBJ2-3	.	TGTGCCAGCTCACAAACGTGGCCGGAGGGGGCAGATACGCAGTATTTT	CASSQTWPEGADTQYF
.	TRBV6-1	TRBJ2-3	.	TGTGCCAGCAACCAGCAGGGGCGCACAGATACGCAGTATTTT	CASNQQGRTDTQYF
TRBD1	TRBV2	TRBJ1-1	.	TGTGCCAGCAGTTTCCGACAGGGCACTGAAGCTTTCTTT	CASSFRQGTEAFF
.	TRBV28	TRBJ2-2	.	TGTGCCAGCAGTCCTTACACCGGGGAGCTGTTTTTT	CASSPYTGELFF
.	TRBV9	TRBJ2-3	.	TGTGCCAGCAGCCCCCCGGCACCAGATACGCAGTATTTT	CASSPPAPDTQYF
.	TRBV4-2	TRBJ2-7	.	TGTGCCAGCAGCCAAGGAGGTTTAAGGGCGGGACGGAAGACATACGAGCAGTACTTC	CASSQGGLRAGRKTYEQYF
.	TRBV11-2	TRBJ1-2	few	TGTGCCAGCAGCTTAGGTCTTTATGGCTACACCTTC	CASSLGLYGYTF
.	TRBV5-6	TRBJ2-1	.	TGTGCCAGCAGCTTGGGCGGAAACTCCTACAATGAGCAGTTCTTC	CASSLGGNSYNEQFF
.	TRBV25-1	TRBJ2-5	.	TGTGCCAGCACCGAAGGGCCCCAAGAGACCCAGTACTTC	CASTEGPQETQYF
TRBD1	TRBV7-9	TRBJ1-2	few	TGTGCCAGCAGCCCCGCGGACAGGTTTTATGGCTACACCTTC	CASSPADRFYGYTF
.	TRBV6-1	TRBJ1-3	.	TGTGCCAGCACTCTTACAGGCCTCTCTGGAAACACCATATATTTT	CASTLTGLSGNTIYF
.	TRBV7-6	TRBJ2-5	.	TGTGCCAGCAGCCACACTGACTTGGCTGGGGAGACCCAGTACTTC	CASSHTDLAGETQYF
.	TRBV19	TRBJ1-1	.	TGTGCCAGTAGTATAAACGGGGACGGGAACACTGAAGCTTTCTTT	CASSINGDGNTEAFF
.	TRBV7-9	TRBJ2-5	.	TGTGCCAGCAGCTTGACTGGCCAACGCCAAGAGACCCAGTACTTC	CASSLTGQRQETQYF
.	TRBV7-8	TRBJ1-2	.	TGTGCCAGCAGCTTAGGCGCTGGGGCAGCTAACTATGGCTACACCTTC	CASSLGAGAANYGYTF
.	TRBV4-3	TRBJ2-1	.	TGCGCCAGCAGCCAAGGTCTAGCAGGTGAGCAGTTCTTC	CASSQGLAGEQFF
.	TRBV6-1	TRBJ1-5	few	TGTGCCAGCAGTGCACGAACCCCCAATCAGCCCCAGCATTTT	CASSARTPNQPQHF
.	TRBV5-6	TRBJ2-2	.	TGTGCCAGCAGCTTACCGGAGAGCGGCACCGGGGAGCTGTTTTTT	CASSLPESGTGELFF
TRBD2	TRBV7-8	TRBJ2-5	.	TGTGCCAGCAGCACCGCGGGGGGTAGGGAGACCCAGTACTTC	CASSTAGGRETQYF